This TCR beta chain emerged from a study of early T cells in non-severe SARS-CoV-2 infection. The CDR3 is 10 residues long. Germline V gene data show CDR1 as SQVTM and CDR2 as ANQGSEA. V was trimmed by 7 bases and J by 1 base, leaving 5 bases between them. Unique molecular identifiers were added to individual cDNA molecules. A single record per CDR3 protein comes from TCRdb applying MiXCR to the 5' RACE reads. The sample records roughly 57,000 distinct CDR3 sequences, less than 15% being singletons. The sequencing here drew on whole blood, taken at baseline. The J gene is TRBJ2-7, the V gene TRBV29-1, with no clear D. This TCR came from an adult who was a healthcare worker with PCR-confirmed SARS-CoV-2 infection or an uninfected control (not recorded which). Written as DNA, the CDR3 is TGCAGCGCCCAATCCTACGAGCAGTACTTC. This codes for CSAQSYEQYF.